The 29 T cell receptor beta chains listed next were all sequenced from one sample in a study of blood T cells in healthy people across ages. Primed by a sample-barcoded 5' primer and a J-beta primer mix, a second PCR proceeded for 7 to 11 cycles. TCRdb reprocessed the 5' RACE reads via MiXCR and lists one record per CDR3 protein. Here the sample spans about 1,400,000 distinct CDR3 sequences, roughly 40% being singletons. The material sequenced was blood. Receptors originate from a woman between 18 and 29 years old in good health.

This sequence joins TRBV7-9 and TRBJ2-3; 12 bases map to TRBD2. This CDR3 is 15 amino acids long. Germline-derived CDR1 and CDR2 are SEHNR and FQNEAQ (reference sequence). V trimming: 6 bases; J trimming: 3 bases; junction bases outside the gene matches: 4. CDR3 sequence: CASRGLAGFTDTQYF. The CDR3 DNA follows: TGTGCCAGCAGGGGACTAGCGGGTTTTACAGATACGCAGTATTTT.

The chain links TRBV20-1 to TRBJ2-1; 8 nucleotides match TRBD2. The CDR3 is 16 residues long. With 5 bases clipped from V and 0 bases from J, the junction kept 9 bases outside the gene matches. Germline V gives CDR1 DFQATT, CDR2 SNEGSKA (reference sequence). CDR3 DNA: TGCAGTGCTTTCGGACTAGCCGCTTACTCCTACAATGAGCAGTTCTTC. Encoded protein: CSAFGLAAYSYNEQFF.

The chain couples TRBV5-6 to TRBJ2-5, with a tentative D call TRBD2 (5 bases). CDR1 is SGHDT, CDR2 YYEEEE, per germline. The CDR3 runs to 15 residues. V was pared by 3 bases and J by 11 bases, with 23 bases between. CDR3 in amino acids: CASSSTGSGYNEQYF. CDR3 sequence (DNA): TGTGCCAGCAGCTCGACTGGATCGGGGTACAATGAGCAGTACTTC.

This clonotype was seen only a few times. The chain uses TRBV7-2 and TRBJ2-1, with TRBD2 matching 13 bases. Germline trimming cut 1 base from V and 8 bases from J; bases unmatched to any gene: 5. From germline, CDR1 is SGHTA and CDR2 FQGNSA. The CDR3 runs 16 residues. The CDR3 loop is CASSLGGTSGKYEQFF. In nucleotides, the CDR3 is TGTGCCAGCAGCTTAGGCGGGACTAGCGGGAAATATGAGCAGTTCTTC.

This sequence joins TRBV5-6 and TRBJ2-3; D ambiguous. This CDR3 has 13 residues. V shed 2 bases and J shed 4 bases, with 8 bases lying between them. Germline V gene data show CDR1 as SGHDT and CDR2 as YYEEEE. The CDR3 coding sequence is TGTGCCAGCAGCTTCGGTGAAGCAGATACGCAGTATTTT. It codes for CASSFGEADTQYF. Looking up the rest from reference TRBV5-6 and TRBJ2-3 gives the full variable domain: DAGVTQSPTHLIKTRGQQVTLRCSPKSGHDTVSWYQQALGQGPQFIFQYYEEEERQRGNFPDRFSGHQFPNYSSELNVNALLLGDSALYLCASSFGEADTQYFGPGTRLTVL.

The rearrangement links TRBV2 to TRBJ2-2, with D unresolved. Germline CDR1 is SNHLY and CDR2 is FYNNEI. Trimming shortened V by 3 bases and J by 2 bases, and 4 bases separated the two germline ends. The CDR3 is 13 amino acids. DNA of the CDR3: TGTGCCAGCAGTGACACCAACACCGGGGAGCTGTTTTTT. It translates to CASSDTNTGELFF.

V usage is TRBV12-3 or TRBV12-4 and J usage is TRBJ1-1; the D gene is possibly TRBD1 (6 bases). This CDR3 is 13 amino acids long. V was clipped by 7 bases and J by 10 bases, with 19 bases between them. This CDR3 reads CASTPTGPHGAFF. Written as DNA, the CDR3 is TGTGCCAGCACTCCGACAGGTCCGCACGGAGCTTTCTTT.

The CDR3 sequence: CSATPGQGDGSYEQYF. CDR3 coding DNA: TGCAGTGCTACTCCGGGACAGGGGGACGGCTCCTACGAGCAGTACTTC. The genes are TRBV20-1 and TRBJ2-7; 11 bases align to TRBD1. Germline CDR1 DFQATT, CDR2 SNEGSKA (reference sequence). After removal of 4 bases from V and 0 bases from J, the junction contained 8 bases not matched to a gene. CDR3 length: 16 amino acids.

The J gene is TRBJ1-3, the V gene TRBV7-3; D is unresolved. Per the germline V gene, CDR1 is SGHTA and CDR2 is FQGTGA. The V and J ends lost 1 base and 3 bases respectively, with 7 bases between them. The CDR3 length is 14 residues. The CDR3 protein is CASSLIGGGNTIYF. The CDR3 DNA reads as TGTGCCAGCAGCTTAATAGGCGGTGGAAACACCATATATTTT.

CDR3 DNA sequence: TGCAGTGCGCCGGAGGACAGCCAGAACACTGAAGCTTTCTTT. It codes for CSAPEDSQNTEAFF. V and J are TRBV20-1 and TRBJ1-1, with TRBD1 as a possible D gene (6 bases). With 6 bases removed from V and 1 base from J, the gap between germline ends came to 15 bases. The germline V gene has CDR1 DFQATT and CDR2 SNEGSKA (reference sequence). This CDR3 has 14 residues.

This clonotype has a handful of counts. The rearrangement uses TRBV11-2 and TRBJ1-2, with D tentatively TRBD1 (5 bases). Germline CDR1 reads SGHAT; CDR2 reads FQNNGV. V lost 5 bases and J 2 bases, leaving 21 bases between the germline ends. This CDR3 contains 17 residues. DNA of the CDR3: TGTGCCAGCAGCCTCGTCGGGGGGGGAAAGCCCAACTATGGCTACACCTTC. This encodes CASSLVGGGKPNYGYTF.

V gene TRBV5-1 combines with J gene TRBJ2-7, with D perhaps matching TRBD1 (5 bases). V was pared by 4 bases and J by 6 bases, with 14 bases between. Germline V CDR1 and CDR2: SGHRS, YFSETQ. The CDR3 spans 13 residues. The CDR3 loop is CASSTPQGLEQYF. CDR3 DNA: TGCGCCAGCAGCACCCCGCAGGGCCTCGAGCAGTACTTC. The whole variable domain, remainder taken from reference TRBV5-1 and TRBJ2-7, is KAGVTQTPRYLIKTRGQQVTLSCSPISGHRSVSWYQQTPGQGLQFLFEYFSETQRNKGNFPGRFSGRQFSNSRSEMNVSTLELGDSALYLCASSTPQGLEQYFGPGTRLTVT.

The CDR3 region is CASSSRTGGGTDTQYF. Written as DNA, the CDR3 is TGTGCCAGCAGCTCCCGGACAGGGGGAGGCACAGATACGCAGTATTTT. The chain uses TRBV7-3 and TRBJ2-3, with 10 bases that match TRBD1. The CDR3 extends over 16 amino acids. Germline-derived CDR1 and CDR2 are SGHTA and FQGTGA. J lost 1 base, V lost 4 bases, and 5 bases had no gene match.

V is TRBV7-8 and J is TRBJ1-5, with TRBD1 identical over 8 bases. J gave up 4 bases and V 5 bases, and 10 bases lay outside the gene matches. This CDR3 comprises 16 residues. Germline CDR1 reads SGHVS; CDR2 reads FQNEAQ. This CDR3 reads CASSRGQGRGNQPQHF. For the CDR3, the DNA is TGTGCCAGCAGCCGCGGACAGGGAAGGGGGAATCAGCCCCAGCATTTT.

V gene TRBV9 combines with J gene TRBJ2-7, with no clear D. This CDR3 comprises 15 residues. Trimming shortened V by 0 bases and J by 1 base, and 11 bases separated the two germline ends. Germline V CDR1 and CDR2: SGDLS, YYNGEE. CDR3 nucleotides: TGTGCCAGCAGCGTAGGGGGTAAGCTATCCTACGAGCAGTACTTC. Translation gives CASSVGGKLSYEQYF.

V usage is TRBV7-2 and J usage is TRBJ2-3; D is unresolved. In germline, CDR1 is SGHTA, CDR2 FQGNSA. CDR3 length: 16 amino acids. V was trimmed by 1 base and J by 0 bases, leaving 11 bases between them. The CDR3 DNA reads as TGTGCCAGCAGCTTAGGAGCCTGGGAAAGCACAGATACGCAGTATTTT. It specifies CASSLGAWESTDTQYF.

Concerning this clonotype itself: At one boundary the junction diverges from the germline segment, which might be a read error. This chain connects TRBV29-1 to TRBJ2-3, with TRBD2 identical over 8 bases. The CDR3 is made up of 14 amino acids. CDR1 is SQVTM, CDR2 ANQGSEA, per germline. CDR3 DNA: TGCAGCGTTAGGAGCGGGGGCCTCACACATACGCAGTATTTT. It is translated as CSVRSGGLTHTQYF.

This clonotype was counted only a few times. The chain links TRBV20-1 to TRBJ2-2, with 9 nucleotides matching TRBD2. This CDR3 has 12 residues. Germline V CDR1 and CDR2: DFQATT, SNEGSKA (reference sequence). Written as DNA, the CDR3 is TGCAGAGGCGGGGGGGCTGCCGGGGAGCTGTTTTTT. Its translation is CRGGGAAGELFF.

The chain's CDR3 is CASSSQAGGPRETQYF. The CDR3 nucleotides read TGCGCCAGCAGCTCTCAAGCGGGAGGGCCGCGGGAGACCCAGTACTTC. The chain couples TRBV5-1 to TRBJ2-7, with 10 bases that match TRBD2. Matching the DNA end better, TRBJ2-5 makes the J call doubtful. The CDR3 covers 16 residues. The germline gives CDR1 SGHRS, CDR2 YFSETQ.

This clonotype has a handful of counts. The chain recombines TRBV5-1 with TRBJ1-2; D perhaps matches TRBD1 (6 bases). Germline V gene data show CDR1 as SGHRS and CDR2 as YFSETQ. This CDR3 region has 15 residues. The V gene lost 4 bases and the J gene lost 8 bases, with 21 bases spanning the gap. The CDR3 loop is CASSLMLQGREGYTF. The CDR3 coding sequence is TGCGCCAGCAGCCTGATGCTCCAGGGGAGGGAAGGCTACACCTTC.

This clonotype has only a few counts. The chain has TRBV3-1 and TRBJ2-7; possibly TRBD2 for D (5 bases). The CDR3 extends over 16 amino acids. V dropped 3 bases and J dropped 1 base, with 16 bases sitting between them. Germline V lookup: CDR1 LGHDT, CDR2 YNNKEL (reference sequence). The CDR3 here is CASSHPASMFSYEQYF. In DNA, the CDR3 is TGTGCCAGCAGCCACCCGGCTAGCATGTTTTCCTACGAGCAGTACTTC.

The CDR3, as DNA: TGTGCCAGCAGTCCATACAGTCCCGGGACTAGCGGGAGCATGAAATACAATGAGCAGTTCTTC. Its translation is CASSPYSPGTSGSMKYNEQFF. The chain recombines TRBV6-2 or TRBV6-3 with TRBJ2-1; 14 bases line up with TRBD2. The CDR3 totals 21 residues. Germline CDR1 reads MNHEY; CDR2 reads SVGEGT. V lost 5 bases to trimming and J lost 4 bases; unmatched junction nucleotides: 19.

This clonotype has only a few counts. This chain links TRBV7-9 with TRBJ2-4, with 10 bases lining up with TRBD1. V trimming: 4 bases; J trimming: 9 bases; junction bases outside the gene matches: 6. The germline CDR1 and CDR2 sequences are SEHNR and FQNEAQ (reference sequence). This CDR3 contains 14 residues. CDR3 region: CASSSGTGVGIQYF. For the CDR3, the DNA is TGTGCCAGCAGCTCCGGGACAGGGGTGGGCATTCAGTACTTC.

This clonotype was seen only a few times. The rearrangement joins TRBV7-2 to TRBJ1-2; TRBD1 might be the D (5 bases). CDR3 length: 16 amino acids. Germline V gene lookup returns CDR1 SGHTA and CDR2 FQGNSA. V was clipped by 1 base and J by 0 bases, with 12 bases between them. The CDR3 DNA is TGTGCCAGCAGCTTAGACTACCGGGGACCTAACTATGGCTACACCTTC. This gives the protein CASSLDYRGPNYGYTF.

V and J are TRBV20-1 and TRBJ1-1; D ambiguous. Germline assignment: CDR1 DFQATT and CDR2 SNEGSKA (reference sequence). The CDR3 sequence is 10 residues long. Trimming shortened V by 0 bases and J by 5 bases, and 1 base separated the two germline ends. The CDR3 here is CSARETEAFF. The CDR3 region has the DNA TGCAGTGCTAGAGAAACTGAAGCTTTCTTT.

This clonotype was detected a few times. The chain combines TRBV15 with TRBJ2-5, with D possibly matching TRBD1 (6 bases). The germline V and J ends were trimmed by 3 bases and 1 base, with 9 bases remaining between them. Germline assignment: CDR1 LNHNV and CDR2 YYDKDF (reference sequence). This CDR3 region has 14 residues. In DNA, the CDR3 is TGTGCCACCAGCAGCCAGGACAGCCAAGAGACCCAGTACTTC. This gives the protein CATSSQDSQETQYF.

The sample holds a few counts of this clonotype. The chain combines TRBV27 with TRBJ1-2, with unresolved D. The germline V and J ends were trimmed by 5 bases and 2 bases, with 12 bases remaining between them. The CDR3 is made up of 14 amino acids. CDR1 and CDR2 from the germline V gene are MNHEY and SMNVEV (reference sequence). Written as DNA, the CDR3 is TGTGCCAGCAGTCTCGGACCGCACAACTATGGCTACACCTTC. Translated, it gives CASSLGPHNYGYTF.

This clonotype was seen only a few times. The V call is TRBV18, the J call TRBJ2-6; D might be TRBD1 (6 bases). Germline V CDR1 and CDR2: KGHSH, LQKENI. The CDR3 runs to 16 residues. The germline V and J ends were trimmed by 3 bases and 2 bases, with 11 bases remaining between them. The CDR3 region has the DNA TGTGCCAGCTCACCCCTTCAGGGGACTGGGGCCAACGTCCTGACTTTC. Its translation is CASSPLQGTGANVLTF.

This clonotype was observed a handful of times. The V call is TRBV3-1, the J call TRBJ2-4, with D hard to call. Trimming took 4 bases from V and 3 from J, leaving 19 bases between them. The CDR3 runs 17 residues. CDR1 and CDR2 (germline): LGHDT, YNNKEL (reference sequence). The DNA of the CDR3 is TGTGCCAGCAGCCTCTTTTCGCAGACCCTACGCAAAAACATTCAGTACTTC. This encodes CASSLFSQTLRKNIQYF. The full variable domain, rest sourced from reference TRBV3-1 and TRBJ2-4, is DTAVSQTPKYLVTQMGNDKSIKCEQNLGHDTMYWYKQDSKKFLKIMFSYNNKELIINETVPNRFSPKSPDKAHLNLHINSLELGDSAVYFCASSLFSQTLRKNIQYFGAGTRLSVL.